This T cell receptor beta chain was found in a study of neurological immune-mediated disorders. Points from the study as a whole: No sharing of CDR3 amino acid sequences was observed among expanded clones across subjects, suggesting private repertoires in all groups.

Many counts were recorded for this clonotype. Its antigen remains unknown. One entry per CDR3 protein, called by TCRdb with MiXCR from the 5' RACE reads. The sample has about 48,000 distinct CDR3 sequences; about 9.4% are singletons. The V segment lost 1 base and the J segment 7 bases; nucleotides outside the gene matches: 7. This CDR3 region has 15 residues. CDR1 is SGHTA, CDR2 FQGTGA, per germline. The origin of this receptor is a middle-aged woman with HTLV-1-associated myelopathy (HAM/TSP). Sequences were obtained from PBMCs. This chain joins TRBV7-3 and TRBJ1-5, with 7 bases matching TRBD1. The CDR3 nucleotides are TGTGCCAGCAGCTTAAAGGCAGGGGGGGTACAGCCCCAGCATTTT. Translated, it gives CASSLKAGGVQPQHF. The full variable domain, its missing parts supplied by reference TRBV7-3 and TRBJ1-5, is GAGVSQTPSNKVTEKGKYVELRCDPISGHTALYWYRQSLGQGPEFLIYFQGTGAADDSGLPNDRFFAVRPEGSVSTLKIQRTERGDSAVYLCASSLKAGGVQPQHFGDGTRLSIL.